The clone carrying this T cell receptor beta chain has just a few counts. Its antigen remains unidentified. This specimen belongs to a study of beta chain features in type 1 diabetes. The investigators reverse transcribed all of the isolated RNA, so they sequenced expressed TCRB transcripts. The data were produced by immunoSEQ multiplex PCR, yet TCRdb's version contains in-frame clones alone and is incomplete. The data contain some 190,000 clones, roughly 8% of them seen just once; the ten biggest clones take up around 0.5%. The CDR3 runs 16 residues. Germline-derived CDR1 and CDR2 are SGHTA and FQGNSA. The junction had 4 bases not matched to a gene; V was cut back by 2 bases and J by 4 bases. Study conclusions and caveats: With patients and controls alike, PCR might favor shorter templates to an equal degree. TCRB CDR3s from Type 1 diabetes patients were moderately but significantly shorter in all four CD4+ subsets.

The clonotype originates from a young man with type 1 diabetes. The sequencing sample was made of central memory CD4+ T cells from blood. The chain employs TRBV7-2 and TRBJ2-3; 12 bases match TRBD2. The CDR3 loop is CASSLTSGGSSDTQYF. For the CDR3, the DNA is TGTGCCAGCAGCTTAACTAGCGGGGGGAGTTCAGATACGCAGTATTTT.